The 7 T cell receptor beta chains given below trace back to one sample, sequenced in a study of T cell responses to AZD1222 COVID-19 vaccine. The method was immunoSEQ multiplex PCR; TCRdb's version includes in-frame clones alone and lacks a portion of them. This table has about 150,000 clones, about 90% appearing once. Sequencing was performed on peripheral blood, taken 28 days after the second AZD1222 dose. These receptors were obtained from an adult who received the AZD1222 COVID-19 vaccine.

The rearrangement links TRBV6-5 to TRBJ1-5; no clear D. Trimming shortened V by 2 bases and J by 7 bases, and 6 bases separated the two germline ends. The CDR3 is made up of 12 amino acids. Germline assignment: CDR1 MNHEY and CDR2 SVGAGI. CDR3 nucleotides: TGTGCCAGCAGTTACGGAGGCCAGCCCCAGCATTTT. Amino acid sequence: CASSYGGQPQHF.

This clone was observed once. The J gene is TRBJ1-6, the V gene TRBV5-1; D may be TRBD1 (5 bases). The CDR3 spans 14 residues. Trimming took 4 bases from V and 6 from J, leaving 11 bases between them. Per the germline V gene, CDR1 is SGHRS and CDR2 is YFSETQ. CDR3 in amino acids: CASSTRDGNSPLHF. The DNA of the CDR3 is TGCGCCAGCAGCACCCGGGACGGTAATTCACCCCTCCACTTT.

The rearrangement links TRBV3-1 (or the pseudogene TRBV3-2) to TRBJ2-5, with 7 bases lining up with TRBD2. Germline V gene sequence: CDR1 LGHDT, CDR2 YNNKEL (reference sequence). This CDR3 has 15 amino acids. Unmatched junction bases numbered 9, after V lost 4 bases and J lost 4 bases. The CDR3 DNA follows: TGTGCCAGCAGCCTTCCCGGACTAGACCCAGAGACCCAGTACTTC. Translated: CASSLPGLDPETQYF.

CDR3 amino acids: CASSSSGNEQFF. The DNA of the CDR3 is TGTGCCAGCAGCTCCTCAGGGAATGAGCAGTTCTTC. The J gene is TRBJ2-1, the V gene TRBV7-9; D might be TRBD1 (5 bases). Per the germline V gene, CDR1 is SEHNR and CDR2 is FQNEAQ (reference sequence). This CDR3 contains 12 residues. Trimming cost V 4 bases and J 7 bases, with 8 bases left between them.

The chain's CDR3 is CASSQDRLTGGSNQPQHF. CDR3 DNA: TGCGCCAGCAGCCAAGATCGGTTGACAGGGGGTAGCAATCAGCCCCAGCATTTT. V gene TRBV4-1 combines with J gene TRBJ1-5, with 9 bases matching TRBD1. There are 18 residues in the CDR3. V gave up 0 bases and J gave up 0 bases; unmatched junction bases: 6. Looked up from germline, CDR1 is MGHRA and CDR2 is YSYEKL.

V usage is TRBV19 and J usage is TRBJ1-6, with TRBD1 as a possible D gene (5 bases). V dropped 3 bases and J dropped 10 bases, with 10 bases sitting between them. Per germline, CDR1 LNHDA and CDR2 SQIVND (reference sequence). The CDR3 is made up of 13 amino acids. The CDR3 bases are TGTGCCAGTAGTATTGGGACCGGCTCACCCCTCCACTTT. Translated, it gives CASSIGTGSPLHF.

V gene TRBV28 combines with J gene TRBJ2-6; tentatively, D is TRBD2 (6 bases). The germline gives CDR1 MDHEN, CDR2 SYDVKM. V dropped 6 bases and J dropped 0 bases, with 12 bases sitting between them. This CDR3 has 16 amino acids. This CDR3 reads CASRQEGGSGANVLTF. The CDR3 nucleotides read TGTGCCAGCAGGCAGGAGGGAGGCTCTGGGGCCAACGTCCTGACTTTC.